These 16 T cell receptor beta chains originate from one sample sequenced in a study of OX40 agonist ivuxolimab in advanced cancers. TCRdb's table, derived via immunoSEQ multiplex PCR, lists solely in-frame clones and lacks some. Counted here are tens of thousands of clones, roughly 80% occurring once; the ten biggest clones make up approximately 5%. The sequenced sample was CD4+ or CD8+ T cells sorted from blood, obtained in a trial of the OX40 agonist ivuxolimab. These receptors were obtained from an adult with an advanced solid tumor such as melanoma, head and neck, liver or kidney cancer.

This chain joins TRBV7-6 and TRBJ1-2, with D perhaps TRBD1 (5 bases). Per germline, CDR1 SGHVS and CDR2 FNYEAQ. The CDR3 is made up of 18 amino acids. Trimming took 1 base from V and 8 from J, leaving 26 bases between them. The CDR3 bases are TGTGCCAGCAGCTTAGAGGAGGGGCGATACACAAGAAAAGACGGCTACACCTTC. It yields the protein CASSLEEGRYTRKDGYTF.

The rearrangement links TRBV18 to TRBJ1-6, with no clear D. Deletions cut 2 bases from V and 5 bases from J, with 4 bases between. Germline loops: CDR1 KGHSH, CDR2 LQKENI. This CDR3 has 13 residues. The CDR3 coding sequence is TGTGCCAGCTCACCATCGGATAATTCACCCCTCCACTTT. It codes for CASSPSDNSPLHF.

V is TRBV7-3 and J is TRBJ2-1, with 13 bases aligning to TRBD2. The ends lost 5 bases at V and 7 bases at J; junction bases unmatched: 11. The CDR3 has 17 amino acids. CDR1 and CDR2 from the germline V gene are SGHTA and FQGTGA. The chain's CDR3 is CASSLKAPGLAGNEQFF. The CDR3 nucleotides read TGTGCCAGCAGCCTTAAGGCCCCGGGACTAGCGGGAAATGAGCAGTTCTTC.

V is TRBV7-3 and J is TRBJ1-1, with 7 bases aligning to TRBD1. The CDR3 is 14 amino acids. Germline V lookup: CDR1 SGHTA, CDR2 FQGTGA. Trimming cost V 6 bases and J 0 bases; bases outside gene matches: 4. CDR3 bases: TGTGCCAGCAGGTCAGGGGGAATGAACACTGAAGCTTTCTTT. Protein: CASRSGGMNTEAFF.

The chain couples TRBV29-1 to TRBJ2-3; D possibly uses TRBD1 or TRBD2 (5 bases each). Looked up from germline, CDR1 is SQVTM and CDR2 is ANQGSEA. The ends were cut back, 5 bases at V and 0 bases at J, with 12 bases in the middle. The CDR3 consists of 14 residues. The CDR3 DNA reads as TGCAGCGTTCAACGAGGGGCCAGCACAGATACGCAGTATTTT. Translated: CSVQRGASTDTQYF.

The chain has TRBV5-6 and TRBJ1-1; tentative D call: TRBD1 (5 bases). The CDR3 loop spans 13 amino acids. Trimming took off 4 bases at V and 5 bases at J, with 12 bases between the two ends. CDR1 and CDR2 from the germline V gene are SGHDT and YYEEEE. CDR3 amino acids: CASSQGRGTEAFF. The CDR3 DNA reads TGTGCCAGCAGCCAGGGACGGGGGACTGAAGCTTTCTTT.

The chain uses TRBV28 and TRBJ2-7; 9 bases are a match to TRBD1. Trimming removed 6 bases from V and 9 bases from J; junction bases left unmatched: 9. Germline V CDR1 and CDR2: MDHEN, SYDVKM. The CDR3 sequence is 13 residues long. The CDR3 reads CASSIGQGRGQYF. Written as DNA, the CDR3 is TGTGCCAGCAGCATTGGACAGGGGAGAGGGCAGTACTTC.

This sequence joins TRBV10-3 and TRBJ2-3; possible D gene TRBD2, 7 bases. Germline V gene lookup returns CDR1 ENHRY and CDR2 SYGVKD. The CDR3 is made up of 16 amino acids. V dropped 10 bases and J dropped 0 bases, with 20 bases sitting between them. CDR3 sequence: CATKAGHSTSTDTQYF. CDR3 DNA: TGTGCCACGAAAGCGGGACACTCGACTAGCACAGATACGCAGTATTTT.

The rearrangement uses TRBV15 and TRBJ1-5, with D perhaps TRBD1 (6 bases). CDR1 and CDR2 (germline): LNHNV, YYDKDF (reference sequence). V lost 7 bases, J lost 8 bases, and 18 bases lay in between. The CDR3 contains 14 residues. CDR3 region: CATTRWGADEPQHF. The DNA of the CDR3 is TGTGCCACCACCCGTTGGGGGGCGGACGAGCCCCAGCATTTT.

This clone is a singleton in its sample. V and J are TRBV28 and TRBJ2-5; the match to TRBD1 covers 10 bases. Germline CDR1 MDHEN, CDR2 SYDVKM. V gave up 7 bases and J gave up 4 bases; unmatched junction bases: 6. The CDR3 consists of 14 residues. CDR3 coding DNA: TGTGCCAGCATAGGACAGGGGGATGGAGAGACCCAGTACTTC. This translates into CASIGQGDGETQYF.

The CDR3 bases are TGTGCCAGCAGCGTAGGGCAGTCAGAAGAGACCCAGTACTTC. Its protein product is CASSVGQSEETQYF. The chain joins TRBV9 to TRBJ2-5; no clear D gene. The CDR3 extends over 14 amino acids. Germline V gene lookup returns CDR1 SGDLS and CDR2 YYNGEE. Trimming cost V 0 bases and J 3 bases, with 9 bases left between them.

The chain uses TRBV11-3 and TRBJ1-1, with D possibly matching TRBD1 (5 bases). The CDR3 loop spans 14 amino acids. The germline V gene encodes CDR1 SGHNT and CDR2 YENEEA. The V gene lost 5 bases and the J gene lost 7 bases, with 17 bases spanning the gap. For the CDR3, the DNA is TGTGCCAGCAGCCTCGCAGGGTGGGCGGGTGAAGCTTTCTTT. It specifies CASSLAGWAGEAFF.

V gene TRBV4-1 combines with J gene TRBJ1-2; 9 bases fit TRBD1. J was trimmed by 1 base and V by 0 bases; bases with no gene match: 6. Germline assignment: CDR1 MGHRA and CDR2 YSYEKL. The CDR3 has 17 residues. This CDR3 is CASSQDWGQGGNYGYTF. The DNA of the CDR3 is TGCGCCAGCAGCCAAGATTGGGGACAGGGAGGTAACTATGGCTACACCTTC.

For the CDR3, the DNA is TGTGCCAGCAGTGAAGATTCCCGCGGGGCCAAAAACATTCAGTACTTC. Protein sequence: CASSEDSRGAKNIQYF. The rearrangement joins TRBV6-1 to TRBJ2-4, with a tentative D call TRBD2 (5 bases). The V end was cut by 1 base, the J end by 1 base, with 11 bases between. Looked up from germline, CDR1 is MNHNS and CDR2 is SASEGT. The CDR3 totals 16 residues.

This chain connects TRBV10-3 to TRBJ1-4, with D uncertain. Germline V CDR1 and CDR2: ENHRY, SYGVKD. Trimming stripped 3 bases from V and 0 bases from J, with 8 bases between. The CDR3 spans 15 residues. CDR3 sequence (DNA): TGTGCCATCAGTGAAACACCCTCAACTAATGAAAAACTGTTTTTT. Its protein is CAISETPSTNEKLFF.

V is TRBV30 and J is TRBJ2-7, with D possibly TRBD1 on 6 matching bases. The ends were cut back, 0 bases at V and 4 bases at J, with 16 bases in the middle. This CDR3 contains 15 residues. Germline-derived CDR1 and CDR2 are GTSNPN and SVGIG (reference sequence). CDR3 nucleotide sequence: TGTGCCTGGAGTGTCCCAGGGGCTTCTAATTACGAGCAGTACTTC. Protein product: CAWSVPGASNYEQYF.